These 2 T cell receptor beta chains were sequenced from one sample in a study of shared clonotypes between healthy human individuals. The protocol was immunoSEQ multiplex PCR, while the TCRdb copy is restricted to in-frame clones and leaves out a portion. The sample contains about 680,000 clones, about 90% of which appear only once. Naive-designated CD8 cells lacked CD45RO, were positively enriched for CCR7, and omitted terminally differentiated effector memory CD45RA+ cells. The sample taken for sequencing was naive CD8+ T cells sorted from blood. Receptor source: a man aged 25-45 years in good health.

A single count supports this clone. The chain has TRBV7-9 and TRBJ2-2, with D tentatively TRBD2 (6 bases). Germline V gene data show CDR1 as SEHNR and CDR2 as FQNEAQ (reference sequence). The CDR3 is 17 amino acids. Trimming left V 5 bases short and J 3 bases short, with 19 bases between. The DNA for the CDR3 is TGTGCCAGCAGCCGTCGACGGGCTAGCGTGGACACCGGGGAGCTGTTTTTT. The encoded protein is CASSRRRASVDTGELFF. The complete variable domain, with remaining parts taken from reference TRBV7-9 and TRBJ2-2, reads DTGVSQNPRHKITKRGQNVTFRCDPISEHNRLYWYRQTLGQGPEFLTYFQNEAQLEKSRLLSDRFSAERPKGSFSTLEIQRTEQGDSAMYLCASSRRRASVDTGELFFGEGSRLTVL.

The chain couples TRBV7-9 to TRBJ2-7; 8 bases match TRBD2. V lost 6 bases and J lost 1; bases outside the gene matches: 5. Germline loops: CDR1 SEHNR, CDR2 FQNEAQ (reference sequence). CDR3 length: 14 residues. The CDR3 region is CASRGASGSYEQYF. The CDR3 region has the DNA TGTGCCAGCAGGGGGGCTAGCGGGTCCTACGAGCAGTACTTC.